This T cell receptor beta chain was sequenced during a study of blood T cell repertoires in COVID-19. Across the study: Sites in the United States, Italy and Spain provided acute and convalescent COVID-19 samples. The cDNA or gDNA used as material had been derived from T cells, B-cell-depleted T cells, or PBMCs.

Generated by immunoSEQ multiplex PCR, the TCRdb table keeps only in-frame clones and is missing some. The data show roughly 290,000 clones, around 89% seen once. CDR1 and CDR2 (germline): LNHDA, SQIVND (reference sequence). The CDR3 has 16 amino acids. V was pared by 5 bases and J by 1 base, with 17 bases between. The material sequenced was peripheral blood. The gene calls are TRBV19 and TRBJ1-1; D may be TRBD1 (5 bases). The clonotype comes from a man aged 25-40 years with acute or convalescent COVID-19. The CDR3 protein is CASSLGPGRENTEAFF. DNA of the CDR3: TGTGCCAGTAGTCTGGGTCCTGGCAGGGAGAACACTGAAGCTTTCTTT. The whole variable domain, remainder taken from reference TRBV19 and TRBJ1-1, is DGGITQSPKYLFRKEGQNVTLSCEQNLNHDAMYWYRQDPGQGLRLIYYSQIVNDFQKGDIAEGYSVSREKKESFPLTVTSAQKNPTAFYLCASSLGPGRENTEAFFGQGTRLTVV.